Below are 9 T cell receptor beta chains sequenced from a single sample in a study of blood T cell repertoires in COVID-19 (dated by TCRdb to between 2020 and 2021). Library construction relied on the immunoSEQ multiplex PCR assay. TCRdb re-hosts the immuneACCESS table, in-frame sequences only. Its copies lack some clones; in the studies checked, an unresolved V gene accounts for under half of them, and the cause for the rest is not known. This sample comprises around 200,000 clones, about 80% of them detected only once. The ten largest clones take up around 4% of the sample. The specimen was peripheral blood. These receptors originate from a man between 45 and 60 years old with active or convalescent COVID-19.

This clone came up once. The V gene is TRBV15, the J gene TRBJ2-7; the match to TRBD2 covers 7 bases. This CDR3 comprises 16 residues. The germline V gene has CDR1 LNHNV and CDR2 YYDKDF (reference sequence). Germline trimming cut 2 bases from V and 5 bases from J; bases unmatched to any gene: 12. CDR3 in DNA: TGTGCCACCAGCAGAACCACCCCCTTACTAGCGCACGAGCAGTACTTC. This translates into CATSRTTPLLAHEQYF.

The chain has TRBV3-1 (or the pseudogene TRBV3-2) and TRBJ2-1; no reliable D call. Germline values: CDR1 LGHDT, CDR2 YNNKEL (reference sequence). CDR3 length: 16 residues. V lost 4 bases to trimming and J lost 1 base, with 14 bases between them. This CDR3 is CASSPRVNFSYNEQFF. The CDR3 DNA follows: TGTGCCAGCAGCCCACGAGTCAACTTTTCCTACAATGAGCAGTTCTTC.

The chain recombines TRBV11-2 with TRBJ2-5; possible D gene TRBD1, 6 bases. V lost 5 bases and J 2 bases, leaving 12 bases between the germline ends. The germline V gene encodes CDR1 SGHAT and CDR2 FQNNGV. The CDR3 runs to 14 residues. This CDR3 is CASSGRQDQETQYF. The CDR3 nucleotides are TGTGCCAGCAGCGGAAGACAGGATCAAGAGACCCAGTACTTC. The full variable domain, in which reference TRBV11-2 and TRBJ2-5 provide the parts outside the CDR3, is EAGVAQSPRYKIIEKRQSVAFWCNPISGHATLYWYQQILGQGPKLLIQFQNNGVVDDSQLPKDRFSAERLKGVDSTLKIQPAKLEDSAVYLCASSGRQDQETQYFGPGTRLLVL.

CDR3 in amino acids: CASSYWGGNYGYTF. The CDR3 DNA follows: TGTGCCAGCAGTTACTGGGGGGGGAACTATGGCTACACCTTC. The J gene is TRBJ1-2, the V gene TRBV27, with a possible D match to TRBD1 (5 bases). Germline assignment: CDR1 MNHEY and CDR2 SMNVEV (reference sequence). V was trimmed by 4 bases and J by 2 bases, leaving 11 bases between them. The CDR3 covers 14 residues.

About this clone: This sample includes further DNA sequences coding for the same CDR3. This rearrangement joins TRBV7-9 to TRBJ2-3, with 11 positions matching TRBD2. V shed 5 bases, J shed 6 bases, and the junction held 7 bases outside the gene matches. Germline loops: CDR1 SEHNR, CDR2 FQNEAQ (reference sequence). The CDR3 is 15 amino acids. The CDR3 loop is CASSSSGGAGDTQYF. The CDR3 DNA sequence: TGTGCCAGCAGCAGTAGCGGGGGGGCCGGTGATACGCAGTATTTT. The variable domain in full, completed from reference TRBV7-9 and TRBJ2-3, reads DTGVSQNPRHKITKRGQNVTFRCDPISEHNRLYWYRQTLGQGPEFLTYFQNEAQLEKSRLLSDRFSAERPKGSFSTLEIQRTEQGDSAMYLCASSSSGGAGDTQYFGPGTRLTVL.

The chain uses TRBV19 and TRBJ1-2; 8 bases map to TRBD1. The junction had 3 bases not matched to a gene; V was cut back by 6 bases and J by 6 bases. This CDR3 contains 12 residues. From germline, CDR1 is LNHDA and CDR2 SQIVND (reference sequence). The CDR3 reads CASSQQGDGYTF. In nucleotides, the CDR3 is TGTGCCAGTAGCCAACAGGGGGATGGCTACACCTTC.

V is TRBV5-1 and J is TRBJ2-7; TRBD1 aligns across 7 bases. CDR3 length: 14 residues. Looked up from germline, CDR1 is SGHRS and CDR2 is YFSETQ. V was pared by 3 bases and J by 1 base, with 4 bases of the junction left unmatched. The CDR3 loop is CASSSRTGSYEQYF. In DNA, the CDR3 is TGCGCCAGCAGCTCTCGGACAGGTTCCTACGAGCAGTACTTC. The full variable domain, in which reference TRBV5-1 and TRBJ2-7 provide the parts outside the CDR3, is KAGVTQTPRYLIKTRGQQVTLSCSPISGHRSVSWYQQTPGQGLQFLFEYFSETQRNKGNFPGRFSGRQFSNSRSEMNVSTLELGDSALYLCASSSRTGSYEQYFGPGTRLTVT.

CDR3 in amino acids: CASSLVASASTDTQYF. CDR3 in DNA: TGCGCCAGCAGCTTGGTAGCGAGTGCTAGCACAGATACGCAGTATTTT. This chain joins TRBV5-1 and TRBJ2-3, with D possibly TRBD2 on 5 matching bases. The CDR3 is made up of 16 amino acids. In germline, CDR1 is SGHRS, CDR2 YFSETQ. The V gene lost 0 bases and the J gene lost 0 bases, with 11 bases spanning the gap.

CDR3 loop: CASSLTRGGLDEQFF. CDR3 sequence (DNA): TGTGCCAGCAGTTTAACTCGGGGGGGCCTCGATGAGCAGTTCTTC. The V gene is TRBV27, the J gene TRBJ2-1; 8 bases align to TRBD2. The ends lost 2 bases at V and 8 bases at J; junction bases unmatched: 8. The CDR3 sequence is 15 residues long. CDR1 is MNHEY, CDR2 SMNVEV, per germline (reference sequence).